This is a list of T cell receptor beta chains from one sample in a study of blood T cell repertoires in COVID-19. Only in-frame clones appear in the TCRdb table, and some are missing; sequencing was by immunoSEQ multiplex PCR. Found here are some 180,000 clones, around 80% of them singletons; the top ten hold roughly 6.4%. The sequenced material came from peripheral blood. Receptor source: a man in his sixties with acute or convalescent COVID-19. Each CDR3 is given with its conserved first and last residue. D genes are given only for firm matches. Size is omitted from some rows. Given values are once, few, many or a class for expanded clones.

>TRBV7-2|.|.|TRBJ1-6
CASSSGLQNSPLHF
TGTGCCAGCAGCTCGGGACTGCAAAATTCACCCCTCCACTTT
>TRBV15|TRBD1|few|TRBJ1-2
CATSRDRQGARLDGYTF
TGTGCCACCAGCAGAGATAGACAGGGGGCGCGGTTGGATGGCTACACCTTC
>TRBV18|TRBD1|.|TRBJ2-7
CASSDGTGAFSVYEQYF
TGTGCCAGCTCGGACGGGACAGGGGCTTTTTCAGTTTACGAGCAGTACTTC
>TRBV6-4|.|.|TRBJ1-6
CASSDSTNSPLHF
TGTGCCAGCAGTGACTCGACAAATTCACCCCTCCACTTT
>TRBV2|.|.|TRBJ1-2
CASSDDWAGGASTF
.
>TRBV6-5|TRBD1|.|TRBJ1-2
CASSYSSQGAPYGYTF
TGTGCCAGCAGTTACTCTTCACAGGGGGCCCCCTATGGCTACACCTTC
>TRBV19|.|.|TRBJ1-4
CASSIGGSWEKLFF
TGTGCCAGTAGTATCGGGGGGTCGTGGGAAAAACTGTTTTTT
>TRBV7-9|.|once|TRBJ2-1
CASSNGQPYNEQFF
TGTGCCAGCAGCAATGGACAGCCCTACAATGAGCAGTTCTTC
>TRBV7-8|TRBD1|.|TRBJ1-5
CASSADRGRIGQPQHF
TGTGCCAGCAGCGCGGACAGGGGGCGCATCGGCCAGCCCCAGCATTTT
>TRBV5-1|TRBD1|.|TRBJ2-1
CASSSTGFNEQFF
TGCGCCAGCAGCTCGACAGGGTTCAATGAGCAGTTCTTC
>TRBV2|TRBD1|.|TRBJ1-4
CASRNQGVVEKLFF
TGTGCCAGCAGAAACCAGGGGGTGGTTGAAAAACTGTTTTTT
>TRBV10-1|.|.|TRBJ2-1
CASSDSYRADEQFF
TGCGCCAGCAGTGACTCCTACAGGGCCGATGAGCAGTTCTTC
>TRBV28|.|.|TRBJ2-3
CASTLSDTQYF
TGTGCCAGCACCCTTTCAGATACGCAGTATTTT
>TRBV7-9|TRBD2|.|TRBJ2-3
CASSSGGRARDTQYF
TGTGCCAGCAGTTCGGGCGGGAGGGCGCGAGATACGCAGTATTTT
>TRBV7-2|TRBD2|.|TRBJ2-3
CASRTTGLAGDTDTQYF
TGTGCCAGCAGAACCACGGGGTTGGCGGGGGACACAGATACGCAGTATTTT
>TRBV2|.|.|TRBJ2-3
CASSQPGTWGPEGYTQYF
TGTGCCAGCAGCCAACCTGGGACATGGGGACCGGAAGGATATACGCAGTATTTT
>TRBV29-1|.|.|TRBJ2-7
CSVDQGYEQYF
TGCAGCGTTGATCAGGGCTACGAGCAGTACTTC
>TRBV11-3|.|.|TRBJ1-2
CASRFHQKSCNYGYTF
TGTGCCAGCAGGTTTCATCAGAAATCCTGTAACTATGGCTACACCTTC
>TRBV5-4|.|few|TRBJ2-2
CASSLQQGTHTGELFF
TGTGCCAGCAGCTTGCAGCAGGGGACCCACACCGGGGAGCTGTTTTTT
>TRBV4-2|TRBD2|.|TRBJ2-7
CASSQEDTGTRIYEQYF
TGTGCCAGCAGCCAAGAGGACACCGGGACTAGAATCTACGAGCAGTACTTC
>TRBV6-5|.|.|TRBJ2-2
CASSRGNTGELFF
TGTGCCAGCAGCAGGGGGAACACCGGGGAGCTGTTTTTT
>TRBV6-5|.|.|TRBJ1-3
CASTLLRGGNTIYF
TGTGCCAGCACCCTCTTACGGGGTGGGAACACCATATATTTT
>TRBV11-2|.|once|TRBJ2-7
CASSLFHLRERSSYEQYF
TGTGCCAGCAGTCTCTTCCACCTCCGGGAGCGCTCCTCCTACGAGCAGTACTTC
>TRBV7-2|.|.|TRBJ2-7
CASSPTSYEQYF
TGTGCCAGCAGCCCTACTTCCTACGAGCAGTACTTC
>TRBV6-5|TRBD2|.|TRBJ2-7
CASSPSGDYEQYF
TGTGCCAGCAGTCCTAGCGGGGACTACGAGCAGTACTTC
>TRBV2|TRBD2|.|TRBJ2-7
CARGTSGGTEQYF
TGTGCCAGGGGGACTAGCGGGGGAACCGAGCAGTACTTC
>TRBV25-1|TRBD2|few|TRBJ2-7
CASSGAGVNEQYF
TGTGCCAGCAGTGGAGCGGGAGTAAACGAGCAGTACTTC
>TRBV6-5|.|.|TRBJ2-3
CASSFPAESTDTQYF
TGTGCCAGCAGTTTCCCAGCGGAGAGCACAGATACGCAGTATTTT
>TRBV15|TRBD1|.|TRBJ1-1
CATSSQGGWGNTEAFF
TGTGCCACCAGCAGTCAGGGGGGTTGGGGGAACACTGAAGCTTTCTTT
>TRBV6-5|.|.|TRBJ2-7
CASSYKGMGEQYF
TGTGCCAGCAGTTATAAGGGGATGGGTGAGCAGTACTTC
>TRBV27|.|few|TRBJ2-4
CASQSVGARNKNIQYF
TGTGCCAGCCAGTCGGTAGGAGCGAGAAACAAAAACATTCAGTACTTC
>TRBV7-2|TRBD1|.|TRBJ1-2
CASSLVAGGNYGYTF
TGTGCCAGCAGCTTAGTGGCAGGGGGCAACTATGGCTACACCTTC
>TRBV5-1|TRBD1|few|TRBJ1-4
CASSPGTAHEKLFF
TGCGCCAGCAGCCCCGGGACAGCTCATGAAAAACTGTTTTTT
>TRBV14|.|.|TRBJ2-3
CASSLLDTDTQYF
TGTGCCAGCAGCCTGTTAGACACAGATACGCAGTATTTT
>TRBV27|.|.|TRBJ1-6
CASSRLWGTSSPLHF
TGTGCCAGCAGCCGCTTGTGGGGCACTAGCTCACCCCTCCACTTT
>TRBV3-1/TRBV3-2|TRBD2|.|TRBJ2-1
CASSQVSRGLGNNEQFF
TGTGCCAGCAGCCAAGTCTCAAGGGGACTAGGAAACAATGAGCAGTTCTTC
>TRBV7-3|.|once|TRBJ1-2
CASSFRGTPPITF
TGTGCCAGCAGCTTTAGAGGGACTCCTCCTATAACCTTC
>TRBV5-6|.|.|TRBJ1-2
CASSWGTGNYGYTF
TGTGCCAGCAGCTGGGGAACAGGGAACTATGGCTACACCTTC
>TRBV6-5|TRBD1|.|TRBJ2-1
CASSIRDRYNEQFF
TGTGCCAGCAGCATCCGGGACAGATATAATGAGCAGTTCTTC
>TRBV29-1|TRBD1|.|TRBJ1-1
CSVDRGDRVTEAFF
TGCAGCGTTGATCGCGGGGACAGGGTGACTGAAGCTTTCTTT
>TRBV18|.|.|TRBJ1-2
CASSPSDSGGTYTF
TGTGCCAGCTCACCATCCGATTCGGGGGGCACATACACCTTC
>TRBV2|TRBD1|.|TRBJ1-2
CASSDRQGLNYGYTF
TGTGCCAGCAGTGATCGACAGGGACTTAACTATGGCTACACCTTC
>TRBV3-1/TRBV3-2|.|.|TRBJ2-3
CASSLPRGIKSHPQYF
TGTGCCAGCAGCCTCCCTCGGGGTATTAAGTCTCACCCCCAGTATTTT
>TRBV7-2|.|.|TRBJ1-6
CASSKGGRTSPLHF
TGTGCCAGCAGCAAAGGGGGAAGGACATCACCCCTCCACTTT
>TRBV6-2/TRBV6-3|.|.|TRBJ1-5
CASSYWTGDQPQHF
TGTGCCAGCAGTTACTGGACGGGGGATCAGCCCCAGCATTTT
>TRBV15|TRBD2|once|TRBJ2-3
CATSSPGLAGGRSSTDTQYF
TGTGCCACCAGCAGTCCGGGACTAGCGGGGGGGCGTTCGTCAACAGATACGCAGTATTTT
>TRBV10-2|TRBD2|.|TRBJ2-2
CASSGGLYTGELFF
TGCGCCAGCAGTGGGGGACTATACACCGGGGAGCTGTTTTTT
>TRBV11-2|.|.|TRBJ1-5
CASSQDRGQPQHF
TGTGCCAGCAGTCAGGACAGAGGTCAGCCCCAGCATTTT
>TRBV6-1|.|.|TRBJ2-7
CASSEAAPYEQYF
TGTGCCAGCAGTGAAGCGGCTCCCTACGAGCAGTACTTC
>TRBV4-1|.|.|TRBJ1-3
CASSQEFSSSGNTIYF
TGCGCCAGCAGCCAAGAATTCTCGAGCTCTGGAAACACCATATATTTT